Below are 5 T cell receptor beta chains sequenced from a single sample in a study of blood T cells in healthy people across ages (dated by TCRdb to the mid-2010s). The library came from 5' RACE. The run used an Illumina HiSeq 2500. A second PCR of about 7 to 12 cycles was run with a J-beta primer mix and a sample-barcoded 5' primer. TCRdb handled the public reads itself, with Q25 trimming in fastp and clone calling in MiXCR, and kept productive beta chains. Each entry merges the rows of one CDR3 protein and shows their most common DNA and genes. The sample table records about 780,000 distinct CDR3 sequences; roughly 60% of these occur just once. Of the sample, around a quarter falls within the top ten clones. Specimen: blood. These receptors came from a young man in good health.

CDR3 protein: CASSSPRDTLRRTEAFF. CDR3 nucleotide sequence: TGTGCCAGCAGCTCCCCTCGGGACACCCTCCGAAGGACTGAAGCTTTCTTT. The rearrangement joins TRBV7-9 to TRBJ1-1, with D possibly TRBD1 on 6 matching bases. The CDR3 runs 17 residues. Trimming cost V 4 bases and J 5 bases, with 23 bases left between them. Looked up from germline, CDR1 is SEHNR and CDR2 is FQNEAQ (reference sequence).

This clonotype was picked up many times. The chain links TRBV20-1 to TRBJ2-5; TRBD2 is a possible D gene (6 bases). Germline-derived CDR1 and CDR2 are DFQATT and SNEGSKA (reference sequence). The CDR3 consists of 16 residues. V gave up 6 bases and J gave up 4 bases, with 24 bases separating them. CDR3 sequence (DNA): TGCAGTGCGTTAAGGGCCTCAGGGAACGGGAGAGAGACCCAGTACTTC. It codes for CSALRASGNGRETQYF.

The chain joins TRBV4-2 to TRBJ1-5; tentative D call: TRBD1 (5 bases). Germline assignment: CDR1 LGHNA and CDR2 YNFKEQ. The V gene lost 0 bases and the J gene lost 5 bases, with 11 bases spanning the gap. The CDR3 length is 15 residues. The CDR3 region is CASSQDGTIDQPQHF. CDR3 nucleotide sequence: TGTGCCAGCAGCCAAGATGGGACTATCGATCAGCCCCAGCATTTT.

The V and J genes are TRBV20-1 and TRBJ2-7; the match to TRBD2 covers 12 bases. The J call may be wrong; the DNA end is better matched by TRBJ2-5. The CDR3 has 13 residues. Germline loops: CDR1 DFQATT, CDR2 SNEGSKA (reference sequence). DNA for the CDR3: TGCAGTGCTTTGACTAGCGGGGGAGAGACCCAGTACTTC. Encoded protein: CSALTSGGETQYF.

The chain employs TRBV7-2 and TRBJ2-7, with D possibly matching TRBD1 (6 bases). V lost 5 bases, J lost 3 bases, and 14 bases lay in between. Germline CDR1 is SGHTA and CDR2 is FQGNSA. The CDR3 consists of 14 residues. The CDR3 loop reads CASSLPGTIYEQYF. The CDR3 nucleotides read TGTGCCAGCAGCCTTCCCGGGACAATCTACGAGCAGTACTTC. The variable domain in full, with the rest retrieved from reference TRBV7-2 and TRBJ2-7, is GAGVSQSPSNKVTEKGKDVELRCDPISGHTALYWYRQSLGQGLEFLIYFQGNSAPDKSGLPSDRFSAERTGGSVSTLTIQRTQQEDSAVYLCASSLPGTIYEQYFGPGTRLTVT.